Reported below is one T cell receptor (beta chain). The record originates from a study of T cells after somatic rescue of genetic block. The germline CDR1 and CDR2 sequences are SGHAT and FQNNGV. The CDR3 totals 13 residues. The junction had 5 bases not matched to a gene; V was cut back by 4 bases and J by 7 bases. The repertoire was sequenced with immunoSEQ multiplex PCR; TCRdb's copy has only in-frame clones and lacks some. The sample consists of around 64,000 clones, about 90% of them appearing once. Sequenced: peripheral blood mononuclear cells (PBMCs). The V and J genes are TRBV11-2 and TRBJ1-2; the match to TRBD1 covers 8 bases. This clonotype originated in a man in his forties or fifties. The CDR3 protein is CASSSNRGSGYTF. Here the CDR3 DNA reads TGTGCCAGCAGCTCTAACAGGGGGAGTGGCTACACCTTC.